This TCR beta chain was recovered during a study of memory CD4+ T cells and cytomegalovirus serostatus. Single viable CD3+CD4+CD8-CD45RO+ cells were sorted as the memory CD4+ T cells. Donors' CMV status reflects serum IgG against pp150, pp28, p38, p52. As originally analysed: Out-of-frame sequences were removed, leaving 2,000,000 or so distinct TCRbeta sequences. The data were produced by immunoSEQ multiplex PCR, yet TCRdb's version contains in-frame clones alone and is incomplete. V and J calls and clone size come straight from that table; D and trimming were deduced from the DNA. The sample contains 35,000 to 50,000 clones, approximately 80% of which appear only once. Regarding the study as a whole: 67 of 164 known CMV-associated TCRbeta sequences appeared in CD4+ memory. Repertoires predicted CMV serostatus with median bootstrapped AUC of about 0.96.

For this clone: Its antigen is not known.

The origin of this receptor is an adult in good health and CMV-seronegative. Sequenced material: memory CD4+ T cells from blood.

The CDR3 sequence is CASSPRPGDGAFF. The CDR3 DNA reads as TGTGCCAGCAGCCCACGACCGGGAGATGGAGCTTTCTTT. The chain has TRBV7-9 and TRBJ1-1; D ambiguous. The germline gives CDR1 SEHNR, CDR2 FQNEAQ (reference sequence). Trimming removed 5 bases at V and 10 bases at J, with 17 bases between. The CDR3 contains 13 residues.